Listed below are T cell receptor beta chains from one sample, sequenced in a study of T cell responses to AZD1222 COVID-19 vaccine. Here immunoSEQ multiplex PCR was the method, and the copy in TCRdb shows in-frame clones only, minus some. The sample includes 85,000 to 100,000 clones, more than 75% of them seen just once. Sample: peripheral blood, taken on day 0 of AZD1222 vaccination. The origin of the receptors is an adult in good health. CDR3s include the opening cysteine and the closing phenylalanine or tryptophan. Each record gives: clone size, CDR3 length, J gene, V gene, D gene, CDR3 protein, CDR3 DNA. A D gene is named only where the DNA matches it firmly. Size values are once, few and many counts, or a class for expanded clones, and some rows have none.

>few|17|TRBJ2-3|TRBV4-2|TRBD2
CASSQKTSGASTDTQYF
TGTGCCAGCAGCCAAAAGACTAGCGGGGCCAGCACAGATACGCAGTATTTT
>NA|13|TRBJ1-2|TRBV28|NA
CASSGGQNYGYTF
TGTGCCAGCAGTGGCGGACAAAACTATGGCTACACCTTC
>NA|12|TRBJ2-2|TRBV2|NA
CASSVGYGELFF
TGTGCCAGCAGTGTTGGGTACGGGGAGCTGTTTTTT
>NA|14|TRBJ2-1|TRBV10-3|TRBD1
CAISESTGYNEQFF
TGTGCCATCAGTGAGTCGACAGGGTACAATGAGCAGTTCTTC
>NA|15|TRBJ2-3|TRBV7-7|TRBD1
CASSLTGTGTDTQYF
TGTGCTAGCAGCTTAACCGGGACAGGGACAGATACGCAGTATTTT
>NA|18|TRBJ1-4|TRBV11-2|TRBD1
CASSLGDSTPATNEKLFF
TGTGCCAGCAGCTTGGGGGACAGCACCCCCGCAACTAATGAAAAACTGTTTTTT
>NA|17|TRBJ2-6|TRBV3-1/TRBV3-2|TRBD1
CASSHGQGATGANVLTF
TGTGCCAGCAGCCATGGGCAGGGGGCGACTGGGGCCAACGTCCTGACTTTC
>NA|10|TRBJ2-1|TRBV6-1|NA
CASSVNEQFF
TGTGCCAGCAGTGTCAATGAGCAGTTCTTC
>NA|14|TRBJ2-7|TRBV10-3|TRBD2
CAISGTSENYEQYF
TGTGCCATCAGCGGGACTAGCGAAAACTACGAGCAGTACTTC
>NA|14|TRBJ1-4|TRBV7-9|NA
CASSFTRDSEKLFF
TGTGCCAGCAGCTTTACCAGGGATTCTGAAAAACTGTTTTTT
>NA|15|TRBJ2-1|TRBV7-2|TRBD2
CASSPGLAGVDEQFF
TGTGCCAGCAGCCCCGGACTAGCGGGAGTAGATGAGCAGTTCTTC
>NA|12|TRBJ2-7|TRBV12-3/TRBV12-4|NA
CASSLVYHEQYF
TGTGCCAGCAGTTTAGTTTACCACGAGCAGTACTTC
>once|14|TRBJ2-7|TRBV28|TRBD2
CASGTSGRRNEQYF
TGTGCCAGCGGGACTAGCGGGAGGAGGAACGAGCAGTACTTC
>NA|16|TRBJ2-2|TRBV25-1|NA
CASSDGPGTYTGELFF
TGTGCCAGCAGTGACGGACCCGGGACCTACACCGGGGAGCTGTTTTTT
>NA|14|TRBJ2-7|TRBV7-2|TRBD1
CASSFGQGPYEQYF
TGTGCCAGCAGCTTCGGACAGGGCCCGTACGAGCAGTACTTC
>few|15|TRBJ1-4|TRBV7-9|TRBD1
CASSYKTGGREKLFF
TGTGCCAGCAGCTACAAGACAGGGGGACGTGAAAAACTGTTTTTT
>once|14|TRBJ2-7|TRBV6-5|NA
CASSYSRAAYEQYF
TGTGCCAGCAGTTACTCGAGGGCAGCCTACGAGCAGTACTTC
>NA|16|TRBJ1-2|TRBV5-8|NA
CASSFLWGVTNYGYTF
TGTGCCAGCAGCTTTTTGTGGGGGGTTACTAACTATGGCTACACCTTC
>NA|13|TRBJ1-1|TRBV27|NA
CASSFVSYTEAFF
TGTGCCAGCAGTTTTGTCTCCTACACTGAAGCTTTCTTT
>NA|16|TRBJ2-5|TRBV9|NA
CASSVERGRDQETQYF
TGTGCCAGCAGCGTAGAGCGTGGGCGGGACCAAGAGACCCAGTACTTC
>once|13|TRBJ1-3|TRBV28|NA
CATATTAGNTIYF
TGTGCCACCGCTACGACAGCTGGAAACACCATATATTTT
>NA|13|TRBJ1-1|TRBV28|NA
CASSLLGRTEAFF
TGTGCCAGCAGTTTACTGGGGCGAACTGAAGCTTTCTTT
>NA|15|TRBJ2-1|TRBV3-1/TRBV3-2|TRBD2
CASSPGTSGYNEQFF
TGTGCCAGCAGCCCCGGGACTAGCGGCTACAATGAGCAGTTCTTC
>NA|13|TRBJ1-2|TRBV10-2|NA
CASSESSVGGYTF
TGCGCCAGCAGTGAGTCGTCTGTTGGCGGCTACACCTTC
>NA|14|TRBJ2-7|TRBV9|NA
CASSVGSQTYEQYF
TGTGCCAGCAGCGTAGGGTCTCAAACTTACGAGCAGTACTTC
>few|15|TRBJ2-2|TRBV7-9|TRBD2
CASSSLAVNTGELFF
TGTGCCAGCAGCTCCCTAGCGGTGAACACCGGGGAGCTGTTTTTT
>NA|19|TRBJ2-2|TRBV21-1|NA
CASSKNGPRELANTGELFF
TGTGCCAGCAGCAAAAACGGACCGAGAGAGCTCGCGAACACCGGGGAGCTGTTTTTT